This TCR beta chain was observed in a study of blood T cell repertoires in COVID-19. Study overall: Italy, Spain and the United States were the sources of the convalescent and acute COVID-19 samples.

Authors' processing steps: Scientists estimated how many nucleated cells there were by amplifying reference gene primers. Only in-frame clones appear in the TCRdb table, and some are missing; sequencing was by immunoSEQ multiplex PCR. V, J and clone size derive from that table, while D and trimming were established from the DNA sequence. The repertoire consists of roughly 410,000 clones, with around 87% occurring once and the leading ten covering about 2%. The J segment lost 4 bases and the V segment lost 6 bases, leaving 11 bases of the junction unmatched. The CDR3 spans 16 residues. Per the germline V gene, CDR1 is MNHEY and CDR2 is SMNVEV (reference sequence). Followed over time, Seattle patients had been enrolled while infection was active.

Sample: peripheral blood. This chain joins TRBV27 and TRBJ1-1; TRBD1 agrees at 10 bases. This TCR came from a woman in her sixties or seventies with COVID-19, enrolled during active disease. CDR3 amino acids: CASRGRDRGIGTEAFF. The CDR3 DNA follows: TGTGCCAGCAGGGGAAGGGACAGGGGTATCGGCACTGAAGCTTTCTTT.